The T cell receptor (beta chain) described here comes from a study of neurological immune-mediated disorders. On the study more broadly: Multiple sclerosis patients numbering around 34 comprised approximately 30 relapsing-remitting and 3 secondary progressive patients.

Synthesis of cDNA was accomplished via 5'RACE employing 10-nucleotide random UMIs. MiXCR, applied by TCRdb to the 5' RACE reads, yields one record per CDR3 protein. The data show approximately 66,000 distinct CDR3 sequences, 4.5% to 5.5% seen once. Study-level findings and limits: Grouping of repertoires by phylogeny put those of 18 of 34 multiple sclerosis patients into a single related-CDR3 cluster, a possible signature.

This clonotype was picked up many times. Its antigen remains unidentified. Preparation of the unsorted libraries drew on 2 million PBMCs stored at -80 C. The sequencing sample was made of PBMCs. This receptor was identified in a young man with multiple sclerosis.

The CDR3 sequence: CASSARGWGDTDTQYF. DNA of the CDR3: TGCGCCAGCAGCGCCCGGGGCTGGGGAGACACAGATACGCAGTATTTT. The rearrangement uses TRBV5-1 and TRBJ2-3; either TRBD1 or TRBD2 may supply D (5 bases each). The CDR3 totals 16 residues. The V gene lost 4 bases and the J gene lost 2 bases, with 17 bases spanning the gap. Germline V CDR1 and CDR2: SGHRS, YFSETQ. The full variable domain, completed using reference TRBV5-1 and TRBJ2-3, is KAGVTQTPRYLIKTRGQQVTLSCSPISGHRSVSWYQQTPGQGLQFLFEYFSETQRNKGNFPGRFSGRQFSNSRSEMNVSTLELGDSALYLCASSARGWGDTDTQYFGPGTRLTVL.